This T cell receptor beta chain stems from a study of shared T cell receptors in the human thymus. The CDR3 covers 18 residues. Germline lookup yields CDR1 ENHRY and CDR2 SYGVKD. V lost 4 bases, J lost 0 bases, and 11 bases stayed unmatched. Here immunoSEQ multiplex PCR was the method, and the copy in TCRdb shows in-frame clones only, minus some. The top ten hold under 0.01% of the sample, which has hundreds of thousands of clones, over 75% seen once. Another study also made use of these data, one on human thymus T cells. This second study says: In unrelated individuals, thymic repertoires overlapped highly, according to related research.

The chain employs TRBV10-3 and TRBJ2-4; 8 nucleotides agree with TRBD1. The origin of this receptor is a boy younger than two with a congenital heart defect. Sample: thymocytes. This CDR3 reads CAISAGGAGIGAKNIQYF. CDR3 in DNA: TGTGCCATCAGTGCAGGGGGCGCGGGGATAGGAGCCAAAAACATTCAGTACTTC.